Listed below are T cell receptor beta chains from one sample, sequenced in a study of cytomegalovirus exposure and HLA in healthy donors. TCRdb's copy holds only in-frame clones and misses some; the assay was immunoSEQ multiplex PCR. Here the sample spans about 180,000 clones, around 72% being singletons. Specimen: PBMCs. The source of these receptors is a woman aged 45 to 65 in good health and CMV-seropositive. CDR3s include the opening cysteine and the closing phenylalanine or tryptophan. Fields, in order: V gene, D gene, clone size, J gene, CDR3 DNA, CDR3 protein. The D gene is left open where the match is weak. Clone size is stated in some rows and not others, as once, few, many or a class when expanded.

TRBV30	TRBD1	few	TRBJ1-4	TGTGCCTGCCCGGGACAGGGTGCAACTAATGAAAAACTGTTTTTT	CACPGQGATNEKLFF
TRBV5-5	-	-	TRBJ1-5	TGTGCCAGCAGCCTGTCGGGGGGTCAGCCCCAGCATTTT	CASSLSGGQPQHF
TRBV4-3	TRBD2	-	TRBJ2-1	TGCGCCAGCAGCCTAGCGGGACACTCCTACAATGAGCAGTTCTTC	CASSLAGHSYNEQFF
TRBV9	TRBD1	-	TRBJ1-2	TGTGCCAGCAGCGCAATCGGGACAGGGAGGGGTCGTGGCTACACCTTC	CASSAIGTGRGRGYTF
TRBV7-2	-	-	TRBJ1-1	TGTGCCAGCAGCGCCGGACGGCTTTGGCGGGACACTGAAGCTTTCTTT	CASSAGRLWRDTEAFF
TRBV2	-	-	TRBJ1-2	TGTGCCAGCAGTGTAGGTTTTGCGGGCAGGGGTGGCTATGGCTACACCTTC	CASSVGFAGRGGYGYTF
TRBV7-2	-	-	TRBJ1-5	TGTGCCAGCAGCTTATATGCGGCCAGCCTCCCTCAGCCCCAGCATTTT	CASSLYAASLPQPQHF
TRBV28	-	-	TRBJ1-5	TGTGCCAGCCTCAGTGATAGCAATCAGCCCCAGCATTTT	CASLSDSNQPQHF
TRBV4-3	-	-	TRBJ2-7	TGCGCCAGCAGCCAAGAGGCCCCGTTGTATGGCGAGCAGTACTTC	CASSQEAPLYGEQYF
TRBV7-2	TRBD2	-	TRBJ2-5	TGTGCCAGCAGACGTCCGGGGGCGGGGGGGCAAGAGACCCATTACTTC	CASRRPGAGGQETHYF
TRBV7-6	TRBD1	-	TRBJ2-1	TGTGCCAGCAGCATGCTGACAGGGTACGAGCAGTTCTTC	CASSMLTGYEQFF
TRBV30	TRBD1	-	TRBJ2-1	TGTGCCTGGAGGGACAGGCACAATGAGCAGTTCTTC	CAWRDRHNEQFF
TRBV19	-	-	TRBJ1-6	TGTGCCAGTAGTATACAGGCCCACTCCTATAATTCACCCCTCCACTTT	CASSIQAHSYNSPLHF
TRBV12-2	-	once	TRBJ2-2	TGTGCAAGTCGCCCAGGGACTAGCGGGAACGCCGGGGAGCTGTTTTTT	CASRPGTSGNAGELFF
TRBV7-8	TRBD1	-	TRBJ1-6	TGTGCCAGCAGCTTAAGGGACAGCTCGAATTCACCCCTCCACTTT	CASSLRDSSNSPLHF
TRBV10-3	TRBD1	-	TRBJ2-7	TGTGCCATCAGTGAGTCGATGCTTCGGACAGGCGACGAGCAGTACTTC	CAISESMLRTGDEQYF
TRBV28	-	-	TRBJ2-7	TGTGCCAGCAGTTTATCGGGGAGCGTGAACTACGAGCAGTACTTC	CASSLSGSVNYEQYF
TRBV5-4	-	-	TRBJ2-1	TGTGCCAGCAGCTCCCCGGTGAACAGCAGGTCCAGTGAGCAGTTCTTC	CASSSPVNSRSSEQFF
TRBV27	-	-	TRBJ1-5	TGTGCCAGCGCGGGAATCAATCAGCCCCAGCATTTT	CASAGINQPQHF
TRBV28	TRBD1	-	TRBJ1-4	TGTGCCAGCAGTTCATTCCGGGACAGGGTTTGGGAAAAACTGTTTTTT	CASSSFRDRVWEKLFF
TRBV19	-	-	TRBJ1-2	TGTGCCAGTAGTATCGGGAGGGGGTACTATGGCTACACCTTC	CASSIGRGYYGYTF
TRBV19	-	-	TRBJ1-1	TGTGCCAGTAGTATCAGGGACACTGAAGCTTTCTTT	CASSIRDTEAFF
TRBV19	-	-	TRBJ2-7	TGTGCCAGTAGTATAGGGGCTAGCTCCTCATACGAGCAGTACTTC	CASSIGASSSYEQYF
TRBV7-2	-	-	TRBJ1-4	TGTGCCAGCAGCCGAGACGGAGCAACTAATGAAAAACTGTTTTTT	CASSRDGATNEKLFF
TRBV6-5	TRBD1	-	TRBJ2-7	TGTGCCAGCAGTAAATACCGACAGGGCTCCTACGAGCAGTACTTC	CASSKYRQGSYEQYF
TRBV19	TRBD2	-	TRBJ2-2	TGTGCCAGTAGTTCCCCGACTAGCGGGATGTCCGGGGAGCTGTTTTTT	CASSSPTSGMSGELFF
TRBV19	-	-	TRBJ2-5	TGTGCCAGTAGCCCCCGACAGGAGGAGGAGACCCAGTACTTC	CASSPRQEEETQYF
TRBV21-1	-	many	TRBJ1-2	TGTGCCAGCACCGCGGAGGAAGGGGCGGGGAACTATGGCTACACCTTC	CASTAEEGAGNYGYTF
TRBV5-1	TRBD1	-	TRBJ2-6	TGCGCCAGCAGCGAGGGACAGCCCGTGAGGGCCAACGTCCTGACTTTC	CASSEGQPVRANVLTF
TRBV6-5	-	-	TRBJ2-3	TGTGCCAGCAGACCAGACAGATTACGGGATACGCAGTATTTT	CASRPDRLRDTQYF
TRBV2	-	-	TRBJ2-6	TGTGCCAGCAGTACCACAGGGGCCAACGTCCTGACTTTC	CASSTTGANVLTF
TRBV9	-	-	TRBJ2-6	TGTGCCAGCAGCGTAGGAATGGGGAGAAGAACCTCTGGGGCCAACGTCCTGACTTTC	CASSVGMGRRTSGANVLTF
TRBV30	-	-	TRBJ1-4	TGTGCCTGGAGGCAGGCCGCAACTAATGAAAAACTGTTTTTT	CAWRQAATNEKLFF
TRBV7-3	-	-	TRBJ2-7	TGTGCCAGCAGCTTTAACGCTCCGGGAGTAGGGACCTACGAGCAGTACTTC	CASSFNAPGVGTYEQYF
TRBV27	TRBD1	-	TRBJ1-1	TGTGCCAGCAGGAAACAGGGGGTTAGTGAAGCTTTCTTT	CASRKQGVSEAFF
TRBV2	TRBD1	few	TRBJ2-7	TGTGCCAGCAGTGCGTTCACAGGGGGCGATGGGGAGCAGTACTTC	CASSAFTGGDGEQYF
TRBV9	-	-	TRBJ1-2	TGTGCCAGCAGCTTTGAGGAGGGGAGCTACACCTTC	CASSFEEGSYTF
TRBV7-8	TRBD1	-	TRBJ1-2	TGTGCCAGCAGCCTCGGGACAGCCTATGGCTACACCTTC	CASSLGTAYGYTF
TRBV5-7	TRBD1	few	TRBJ1-3	TGTGCCAGCAGCACGGGACAGCCACGCTCTGGAAACACCATATATTTT	CASSTGQPRSGNTIYF
TRBV6-5	-	-	TRBJ1-2	TGTGCCAGCAGTTCCTCAACAGGGCCGGGGGGCTACACCTTC	CASSSSTGPGGYTF
TRBV6-4	TRBD1	-	TRBJ2-7	TGTGCCAGCAGCCGGGACAGAAATTCCTACGAGCAGTACTTC	CASSRDRNSYEQYF
TRBV2	-	-	TRBJ2-5	TGTGCCAGCAGTGGGACCCGGGGGTCCCAGTACTTC	CASSGTRGSQYF
TRBV15	TRBD1	once	TRBJ1-4	TGTGCCTCACACAGGGGTCCTAATGAAAAACTGTTTTTT	CASHRGPNEKLFF
TRBV9	TRBD2	once	TRBJ2-1	TGTGCCAGCAGCGAGGGGGTGGGAGCGGGGGGGTACAACAATGAGCAGTTCTTC	CASSEGVGAGGYNNEQFF
TRBV7-2	TRBD2	-	TRBJ2-1	TGTGCCACCAAGCGGGAAGAAGTAGCTCCTGAGCAGTTCTTC	CATKREEVAPEQFF
TRBV7-6	-	-	TRBJ2-7	TGTGCCAGCAGCTTAGACTTCGAGCAGTACTTC	CASSLDFEQYF
TRBV7-6	-	-	TRBJ2-1	TGTGCCAGCAGCTCCTACTCGGGGTCCTACAATGAGCAGTTCTTC	CASSSYSGSYNEQFF
TRBV7-8	-	-	TRBJ2-3	TGTGCCAGCAGCTCGGGATACGGCGCTAGCACAGATACGCAGTATTTT	CASSSGYGASTDTQYF
TRBV11-2	TRBD1	-	TRBJ2-7	TGTGCCAGCAGCGAGGGACAGGGAATTTACGAGCAGTACTTC	CASSEGQGIYEQYF
TRBV30	-	-	TRBJ1-1	TGTGCCTGGAGTGCGGGGGGCAGAGCTTTCTTT	CAWSAGGRAFF